A selection of T cell receptor beta chains follows, all from one sample in a study of blood T cell repertoires in COVID-19. Sequenced by immunoSEQ multiplex PCR; TCRdb stores in-frame clones only, minus some. The sample carries approximately 68,000 clones, approximately 78% recorded once. Sequencing used peripheral blood. Receptors were obtained from a human donor in a cohort sampled during active COVID-19. CDR3s include the opening cysteine and the closing phenylalanine or tryptophan. D genes are given only for firm matches. Size tells how often a clone was seen (once, few, many) or the class of an expanded clone, and some rows leave it out.

J gene | D gene | V gene | clone size | CDR3 DNA | CDR3 protein
TRBJ1-2 | TRBD1 | TRBV28 | once | TGTGCCACCCTCAGGGGGCGGGGTGAAGGCTACACCTTC | CATLRGRGEGYTF
TRBJ2-3 | - | TRBV2 | few | TGTGCCAGCAGTGGGTGGCCCTTGGAGACGCAGTATTTT | CASSGWPLETQYF
TRBJ1-2 | TRBD1 | TRBV5-1 | many | TGCGCCAGCAGCTTGGGGACAGGGACGGCTAACTATGGCTACACCTTC | CASSLGTGTANYGYTF
TRBJ1-5 | TRBD1 | TRBV6-1 | - | TGTGCCAGCAGTGAGGCGACAGGGTATAGCAATCAGCCCCAGCATTTT | CASSEATGYSNQPQHF
TRBJ1-4 | - | TRBV2 | - | TGTGCCAGCGGGAGGTCGCCGAATGAAAAACTGTTTTTT | CASGRSPNEKLFF
TRBJ2-1 | - | TRBV5-1 | - | TGCGCCAGCAGCTTGGGTGGGGGCCGGTTCTTC | CASSLGGGRFF
TRBJ2-2 | TRBD1 | TRBV7-8 | - | TGTGCCAGCAGAAAAGACAGGGGCGGTACCGGGGAGCTGTTTTTT | CASRKDRGGTGELFF
TRBJ1-4 | - | TRBV28 | - | TGTGCCAGCAGTATAAATCCGGGGGGCCTGTTTTTT | CASSINPGGLFF
TRBJ1-1 | - | TRBV7-3 | - | TGTGCCAGCAGCCCTGGTGCCGGCGGCACTGAAGCTTTCTTT | CASSPGAGGTEAFF
TRBJ2-1 | - | TRBV18 | - | TGTGCCAGCTCACCACGCCCCCTGGGGGGAGATGAGCAGTTCTTC | CASSPRPLGGDEQFF
TRBJ2-7 | - | TRBV7-6 | - | TGTGCCAGCAGCTTAGATGAGGGTTTCCTCTACGAGCAGTACTTC | CASSLDEGFLYEQYF
TRBJ2-1 | - | TRBV7-2 | - | TGTGCCAGCAGCTTAACTTCGGGACTTTTCAATGAGCAGTTCTTC | CASSLTSGLFNEQFF
TRBJ1-2 | - | TRBV2 | - | TGTGCCAGCAGTGATCGGGGGTTCTATGGCTACACCTTC | CASSDRGFYGYTF
TRBJ2-7 | TRBD1 | TRBV5-1 | - | TGCGCCAGCAGCGTGGCCCCCGGGGACAGGGGGTTTGAGCAGTACTTC | CASSVAPGDRGFEQYF
TRBJ2-4 | - | TRBV7-9 | - | TGTGCCAGCAGCAGCCGGGACAACGGGGCCAAAAACATTCAGTACTTC | CASSSRDNGAKNIQYF
TRBJ2-6 | - | TRBV27 | - | TGTGCCAGCAGTTCCTCCCACAGGGAAGGGGCTTTCTCTGGGGCCAACGTCCTGACTTTC | CASSSSHREGAFSGANVLTF
TRBJ2-7 | - | TRBV14 | - | TGTGCCAGCAGCCAAGGGCGGGTCGGCGAGCAGTACTTC | CASSQGRVGEQYF
TRBJ1-1 | - | TRBV19 | - | TGTGCCAGTAGTATCATTCTTCCGACCGGGACAAGGGACACTGAAGCTTTCTTT | CASSIILPTGTRDTEAFF
TRBJ2-5 | TRBD2 | TRBV25-1 | - | TGTGCCAGCAGTGATCCCCTCCCCGGGGGGGAGACCCAGTACTTC | CASSDPLPGGETQYF
TRBJ2-5 | TRBD2 | TRBV19 | - | TGTGCCAGTAGTCCTAGCGGGGATGGGGTAGAGACCCAGTACTTC | CASSPSGDGVETQYF
TRBJ2-7 | TRBD1 | TRBV4-3 | - | TGCGCCAGCAGTCAAATCCTCAGACAGGGAGAGTACGAGCAGTACTTC | CASSQILRQGEYEQYF
TRBJ2-1 | - | TRBV5-1 | - | TGCGCCAGCAGCTTGACCGGGGGAAGCTCCTACAATGAGCAGTTCTTC | CASSLTGGSSYNEQFF
TRBJ1-1 | - | TRBV11-2 | - | TGTGCCAGCAGCTTACCCCCCCGTCTGAACACTGAAGCTTTCTTT | CASSLPPRLNTEAFF
TRBJ2-1 | - | TRBV9 | - | TGTGCCAGCAGCGTACGGGCAGGGTTGGATGAGCAGTTCTTC | CASSVRAGLDEQFF
TRBJ2-3 | TRBD2 | TRBV5-4 | many | TGTGCCAGCAGCTTGTCGGGACTAAGCACAGATACGCAGTATTTT | CASSLSGLSTDTQYF
TRBJ2-1 | TRBD2 | TRBV18 | - | TGTGCCAGCTCACCAACAGCGGGGCCCCCCTACAATGAGCAGTTCTTC | CASSPTAGPPYNEQFF
TRBJ2-4 | TRBD1 | TRBV4-3 | - | TGCGCCAGCAGCCCCGGGACAGGGGCTGACATTCAGTACTTC | CASSPGTGADIQYF
TRBJ1-1 | - | TRBV7-6 | - | TGTGCCAGCGCGGGCACGAACACTGAAGCTTTCTTT | CASAGTNTEAFF
TRBJ1-4 | - | TRBV3-1/TRBV3-2 | - | TGTGCCAGCAGCCAACTGTCTAATGAAAAACTGTTTTTT | CASSQLSNEKLFF
TRBJ2-1 | TRBD2 | TRBV30 | few | TGTGCCTGGAGTGTACTCCTTGCGGGAGGGCCGGTCAATGAGCAGTTCTTC | CAWSVLLAGGPVNEQFF
TRBJ2-7 | - | TRBV5-1 | - | TGCGCCAGCAGCTCTTATAGCAATTTCTACGAGCAGTACTTC | CASSSYSNFYEQYF
TRBJ2-2 | - | TRBV27 | - | TGTGCCAGCACGGGGAACACCGGGGAGCTGTTTTTT | CASTGNTGELFF
TRBJ2-2 | TRBD2 | TRBV24-1 | - | TGTGCCACCAGTGACCCTGCGGGGGCGGGAGGGCCGAGTGGGGAGCTGTTTTTT | CATSDPAGAGGPSGELFF
TRBJ2-3 | - | TRBV3-1/TRBV3-2 | - | TGTGCCAGCAGCCAAGATCCAGTGGGCACAGATACGCAGTATTTT | CASSQDPVGTDTQYF
TRBJ1-2 | - | TRBV7-9 | - | TGTGCCAGCAGCTTGCCCATCGCGAACTATGGCTACACCTTC | CASSLPIANYGYTF
TRBJ2-6 | - | TRBV28 | - | TGTGCCAGCAGCACAATAGACAGGTTAGCTGGGGCCAACGTCCTGACTTTC | CASSTIDRLAGANVLTF
TRBJ2-5 | - | TRBV7-9 | - | TGTGCCAGCAGCCCCGGGGTAGTATACCAAGAGACCCAGTACTTC | CASSPGVVYQETQYF
TRBJ2-1 | TRBD1 | TRBV5-1 | - | TGCGCCAGCCTTAATGACAGGGGGCTCTTAAATGAGCAGTTCTTC | CASLNDRGLLNEQFF
TRBJ2-1 | TRBD2 | TRBV7-9 | - | TGTGCCAGCAGCCCTCGGACTAGCGGGACCCGAAATGAGCAGTTCTTC | CASSPRTSGTRNEQFF
TRBJ1-1 | TRBD1 | TRBV5-4 | - | TGTGCCAGCAGCTACTCCGGGACAGGGGGCACTGAAGCTTTCTTT | CASSYSGTGGTEAFF
TRBJ1-1 | - | TRBV30 | - | TGTGCCTGGCTCGCAGAGGTGCCTGGGACTGAAGCTTTCTTT | CAWLAEVPGTEAFF
TRBJ2-1 | TRBD2 | TRBV3-1/TRBV3-2 | few | TGTGCCAGCAGCCAAGACCGGGACACTCCCGGGACTAGCGGGAGAGATGAGCAGTTCTTC | CASSQDRDTPGTSGRDEQFF
TRBJ2-2 | - | TRBV5-1 | - | TGCGCCAGCAGCCGAGGGGAGGCGAACACCGGGGAGCTGTTTTTT | CASSRGEANTGELFF
TRBJ2-7 | - | TRBV5-6 | - | TGTGCCAGCAGCCCGCGCCTAGACTTCTACGAGCAGTACTTC | CASSPRLDFYEQYF
TRBJ1-2 | - | TRBV4-3 | - | TGCGCCAGCAGCCAAAGAAGGGAGCCTGGGGGCTACACCTTC | CASSQRREPGGYTF
TRBJ2-3 | - | TRBV9 | - | TGTGCCAGCAGCGTAGGGGGGCCAGATACGCAGTATTTT | CASSVGGPDTQYF
TRBJ2-1 | TRBD2 | TRBV24-1 | - | TGTGCCACCAGTCTGGCGGGAGGGCCCTACAATGAGCAGTTCTTC | CATSLAGGPYNEQFF
TRBJ1-5 | - | TRBV7-8 | - | TGTGCCAGCAGCTTAGGGGGACAAAATAGCAATCAGCCCCAGCATTTT | CASSLGGQNSNQPQHF
TRBJ1-5 | - | TRBV30 | few | TGTGCCTGGAGTGCCGGAGTTGGTCAGCCCCAGCATTTT | CAWSAGVGQPQHF
TRBJ2-7 | - | TRBV18 | - | TGTGCCAGCTCACCCCCTGTCCGCTACGAGCAGTACTTC | CASSPPVRYEQYF
TRBJ2-7 | TRBD2 | TRBV30 | - | TGTGCCTGGAGTGTGACGACTAGCGGGGTCCAGTACTTC | CAWSVTTSGVQYF
TRBJ1-2 | - | TRBV21-1 | - | TGTGCCAGCAGCATTACTGGGGAGGGGAACTATGGCTACACCTTC | CASSITGEGNYGYTF